These T cell receptor beta chains were read from a single sample in a study of blood T cell repertoires in COVID-19. Sequenced by immunoSEQ multiplex PCR; TCRdb stores in-frame clones only, minus some. The data hold hundreds of thousands of clones, with roughly 84% observed a single time. The specimen sequenced was PBMCs or T cells enriched from blood (not recorded which). These receptor sequences come from a woman in her thirties or forties who had recovered from COVID-19. Each CDR3 is given with its conserved first and last residue. Fields, in order: V gene, J gene, D gene, clone size, CDR3 DNA, CDR3 protein. D genes are given only for firm matches. Only some rows state a clone size, as once, few, many or a class for expanded clones.

TRBV7-2	TRBJ1-1	-	-	TGTGCCAGCAGCTTAATAGACCGGGAATCAGGTGAAGCTTTCTTT	CASSLIDRESGEAFF
TRBV27	TRBJ2-3	TRBD2	-	TGTGCCAGCAGTTTTACTAGCGGGAGTGGGACAGATACGCAGTATTTT	CASSFTSGSGTDTQYF
TRBV19	TRBJ1-5	TRBD1	-	TGTGCCAGCACGGCAGGACAGGGAGTGTATAGCAATCAGCCCCAGCATTTT	CASTAGQGVYSNQPQHF
TRBV28	TRBJ2-1	TRBD2	-	TGTGCCAGCAGCCCGGGACTAGCGGGAGGGCCAAGGTGGAATGAGCAGTTCTTC	CASSPGLAGGPRWNEQFF
TRBV2	TRBJ1-1	TRBD1	-	TGTGCCAGCACCCAGGGGGAAGGCACTGAAGCTTTCTTT	CASTQGEGTEAFF
TRBV3-1/TRBV3-2	TRBJ2-3	TRBD1	-	TGTGCCAGCAGCCGGACAGGGCCTCGGACAGATACGCAGTATTTT	CASSRTGPRTDTQYF
TRBV7-2	TRBJ2-1	TRBD2	-	TGTGCCAGCAGCTTAGACCGACTAGCGGGTGCCAATGAGCAGTTCTTC	CASSLDRLAGANEQFF
TRBV9	TRBJ2-1	TRBD2	-	TGTGCCAGCAGCGTAGTGGCTAGCGGGAATGAGCAGTTCTTC	CASSVVASGNEQFF
TRBV7-9	TRBJ1-1	-	-	TGTGCCAGCAGCTTGGGTGGAGCTCCTATGAACACTGAAGCTTTCTTT	CASSLGGAPMNTEAFF
TRBV7-7	TRBJ1-3	-	-	TGTGCCAGCAGCCCGAGCCTTAACTCTGGAAACACCATATATTTT	CASSPSLNSGNTIYF
TRBV6-5	TRBJ2-5	TRBD1	-	TGTGCCAGCACACCTCCGGGACAGCAAGAGACCCAGTACTTC	CASTPPGQQETQYF
TRBV7-9	TRBJ2-3	-	-	TGTGCCAGCAGTCCAGACAGACGACCGACAGATACGCAGTATTTT	CASSPDRRPTDTQYF
TRBV29-1	TRBJ1-2	TRBD1	-	TGCAGCGTTGAAGAAGACAGGGACCATGGCTACACCTTC	CSVEEDRDHGYTF
TRBV5-4	TRBJ1-2	TRBD1	-	TGTGCCAGCAGCTTGGCGGCAGGGGGCAACTATGGCTACACCTTC	CASSLAAGGNYGYTF
TRBV28	TRBJ2-7	TRBD1	-	TGTGCCAGCAGTTTATCTCAGGGGGCGGATGGTTACGAGCAGTACTTC	CASSLSQGADGYEQYF
TRBV11-2	TRBJ2-7	-	-	TGTGCCAGCAGCTCCCCCCGGGGGGCGGCCTACGAGCAGTACTTC	CASSSPRGAAYEQYF
TRBV30	TRBJ1-2	-	-	TGTGCCTTTTGGGGCTCTGGCTACACCTTC	CAFWGSGYTF
TRBV25-1	TRBJ1-5	TRBD1	-	TGTGCCAGCAGTGCCACAGGGGGCGGCCAGCCCCAGCATTTT	CASSATGGGQPQHF
TRBV18	TRBJ2-4	TRBD1	few	TGTGCCAGCACAGCGTGGGGACAGGCAAACATTCAGTACTTC	CASTAWGQANIQYF
TRBV29-1	TRBJ1-3	TRBD1	-	TGCAGCGTCCACAGGGGAGGAGGAAACACCATATATTTT	CSVHRGGGNTIYF
TRBV6-6	TRBJ1-2	TRBD1	-	TGTGCCAGCAGGATAACAGGGGGCGATTATGGCTACACCTTC	CASRITGGDYGYTF
TRBV4-3	TRBJ1-1	-	-	TGCGCCAGCAGCCACCTAGCCACGAACACTGAAGCTTTCTTT	CASSHLATNTEAFF
TRBV9	TRBJ2-1	TRBD1	-	TGTGCCAGCAGCGTAGGTGGAACAGGGGTAGGGATAGATGAGCAGTTCTTC	CASSVGGTGVGIDEQFF
TRBV2	TRBJ2-1	TRBD2	-	TGTGCCAGCAGCGCGGGACTAGCGAGCTCCTACAATGAGCAGTTCTTC	CASSAGLASSYNEQFF
TRBV19	TRBJ2-1	TRBD2	-	TGTGCCAGTAGTTTTAGCGGGAGCTTGAATGAGCAGTTCTTC	CASSFSGSLNEQFF
TRBV10-3	TRBJ1-2	TRBD1	-	TGTGCCATCAGTGGGGCCGGGACAGGGATATTGGGCTACACCTTC	CAISGAGTGILGYTF
TRBV4-1	TRBJ2-1	TRBD2	-	TGCGCCAGCAGCCAAGGAGCGGGGGTTTACAATGAGCAGTTCTTC	CASSQGAGVYNEQFF
TRBV7-2	TRBJ1-2	-	-	TGTGCCAGCAGCTATTTCCTCCTGGCGGGCTATGGCTACACCTTC	CASSYFLLAGYGYTF
TRBV5-1	TRBJ1-5	-	-	TGCGCCAGCAGCTTGGGCGGGGCCGGGAATCAGCCCCAGCATTTT	CASSLGGAGNQPQHF
TRBV5-6	TRBJ1-2	TRBD1	-	TGTGCCAGCAGCGTGGGGGACAGTTTTCGGACAGCTGGCTACACCTTC	CASSVGDSFRTAGYTF
TRBV3-1/TRBV3-2	TRBJ1-5	-	-	TGTGCCAGCAGCCAGCGGGGGGCAGAACAGCCCCAGCATTTT	CASSQRGAEQPQHF
TRBV5-1	TRBJ2-3	-	-	TGCGCCAGCAGCCAACAGGCAGGGGCCGCGGCAGATACGCAGTATTTT	CASSQQAGAAADTQYF
TRBV28	TRBJ1-1	TRBD1	once	TGTGCCAGCAGTCCCATAGGACAGGAGGCGCCTGAAGCTTTCTTT	CASSPIGQEAPEAFF
TRBV9	TRBJ1-4	-	-	TGTGCCAGCAGCGTATCCTCAGGCGGGGGGGAAAAACTGTTTTTT	CASSVSSGGGEKLFF